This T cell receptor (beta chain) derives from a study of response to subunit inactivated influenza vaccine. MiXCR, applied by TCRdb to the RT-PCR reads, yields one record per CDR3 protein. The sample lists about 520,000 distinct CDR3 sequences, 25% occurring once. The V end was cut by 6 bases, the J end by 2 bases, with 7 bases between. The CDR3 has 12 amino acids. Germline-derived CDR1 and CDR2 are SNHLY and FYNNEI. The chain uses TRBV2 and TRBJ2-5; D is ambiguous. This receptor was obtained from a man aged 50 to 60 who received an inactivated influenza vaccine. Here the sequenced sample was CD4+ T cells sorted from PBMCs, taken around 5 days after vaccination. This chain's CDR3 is CASRSEQETQYF. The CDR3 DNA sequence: TGTGCCAGCAGGTCGGAGCAAGAGACCCAGTACTTC.